This entry concerns a single TCR beta chain. Germline V lookup: CDR1 MNHNS, CDR2 SASEGT. V lost 5 bases and J lost 1, with 8 bases in between. The CDR3 contains 13 residues. Sequencing used immunoSEQ multiplex PCR; TCRdb keeps in-frame clones, though not all of them. The table shows some 380,000 clones, with around 96% occurring only once. To make CD8 memory, CD45RO+ cells were put together with CCR7-negative CD45RA+ TemRA cells. The sample belongs to a study of shared clonotypes between healthy human individuals. This TCR was recovered from a man aged 30 to 45 in good health. Sequencing used memory CD8+ T cells sorted from blood. The subset denotes: CD45RO+ cells pooled with CCR7-negative TemRA cells. V and J are TRBV6-1 and TRBJ1-1; no clear D gene. The DNA of the CDR3 is TGTGCCAGCAGTCCTTCCGGGAACACTGAAGCTTTCTTT. Its translation is CASSPSGNTEAFF.